One sample yielded the 8 T cell receptor beta chains listed below, sequenced in a study of blood T cell repertoires in COVID-19. Only in-frame clones appear in the TCRdb table, and some are missing; sequencing was by immunoSEQ multiplex PCR. This table has 150,000 to 200,000 clones, just under 80% appearing once. The material sequenced was peripheral blood. These receptors all stem from a woman older than 75 with acute or convalescent COVID-19.

This clone was counted only a few times. This chain joins TRBV4-1 and TRBJ1-3; 7 positions agree with TRBD1. Germline CDR1 reads MGHRA; CDR2 reads YSYEKL. The CDR3 loop spans 18 amino acids. V trimming: 2 bases; J trimming: 4 bases; junction bases outside the gene matches: 14. CDR3 coding DNA: TGCGCCAGCAGCCAATCTCGACAGGGACGCCTTAGAGGAAACACCATATATTTT. As protein: CASSQSRQGRLRGNTIYF.

The chain recombines TRBV19 with TRBJ1-5; 9 bases fit TRBD1. This CDR3 has 15 amino acids. Germline loops: CDR1 LNHDA, CDR2 SQIVND (reference sequence). The V and J ends lost 4 bases and 5 bases, in that order; junction bases with no gene match: 6. CDR3 DNA: TGTGCCAGTAGTAATGGACAGGGGAGGTATCAGCCCCAGCATTTT. This encodes CASSNGQGRYQPQHF. The full variable domain, in which reference TRBV19 and TRBJ1-5 provide the parts outside the CDR3, is DGGITQSPKYLFRKEGQNVTLSCEQNLNHDAMYWYRQDPGQGLRLIYYSQIVNDFQKGDIAEGYSVSREKKESFPLTVTSAQKNPTAFYLCASSNGQGRYQPQHFGDGTRLSIL.

V and J are TRBV3-1 (or the pseudogene TRBV3-2) and TRBJ1-1, with D possibly TRBD1 on 6 matching bases. The CDR3 has 14 amino acids. CDR1 is LGHDT, CDR2 YNNKEL, per germline (reference sequence). V lost 1 base, J lost 5 bases, and 11 bases lay in between. This chain's CDR3 is CASSQVHRETEAFF. The CDR3, as DNA: TGTGCCAGCAGCCAAGTTCACAGGGAGACTGAAGCTTTCTTT.

The CDR3 nucleotides are TGTGCCAGCAGGACAGGGGTGGCGGGCTACACCTTC. Residues: CASRTGVAGYTF. V is TRBV2 and J is TRBJ1-2, with TRBD1 matching over 8 bases. The CDR3 length is 12 residues. Per germline, CDR1 SNHLY and CDR2 FYNNEI. J lost 8 bases, V lost 6 bases, and 5 bases had no gene match.

The CDR3 loop reads CASSLGGLGYTF. The CDR3 nucleotides read TGTGCCAGCAGTTTGGGCGGGCTTGGCTACACCTTC. This chain joins TRBV28 and TRBJ1-2, with D unclear. In germline, CDR1 is MDHEN, CDR2 SYDVKM. The CDR3 has 12 residues. The V and J ends lost 3 bases and 7 bases respectively, with 9 bases between them.

This clone was detected once. The chain joins TRBV5-1 to TRBJ2-3; D perhaps matches TRBD1 (6 bases). The CDR3 is 15 residues long. Germline V CDR1 and CDR2: SGHRS, YFSETQ. V dropped 1 base and J dropped 5 bases, with 14 bases sitting between them. In DNA form, the CDR3 reads TGCGCCAGCAGCTTGTCGACAGGCAGAGAAGATACGCAGTATTTT. This gives the protein CASSLSTGREDTQYF.

The chain has TRBV7-9 and TRBJ2-3; TRBD1 is a possible D gene (6 bases). Germline V gene lookup returns CDR1 SEHNR and CDR2 FQNEAQ (reference sequence). V lost 3 bases and J lost 7, with 17 bases in between. CDR3 length equals 15 residues. CDR3 coding DNA: TGTGCCAGCAGCTTTCAGGGGCACGAGCGGAATACGCAGTATTTT. Amino acid sequence: CASSFQGHERNTQYF.

This clone was picked up many times. The chain employs TRBV13 and TRBJ2-2, with D perhaps TRBD1 (7 bases). Trimming cost V 11 bases and J 13 bases, with 17 bases left between them. CDR1 is PRHDT, CDR2 FYEKMQ, per germline (reference sequence). This CDR3 contains 11 residues. Written as DNA, the CDR3 is TGTGCCGCCAGGGGGGAGAAGGGGCTGTTTTTT. It specifies CAARGEKGLFF.